This is a list of T cell receptor beta chains from one sample in a study of T cells in Graves' hyperthyroidism and ophthalmopathy. One entry per CDR3 protein results from TCRdb running MiXCR on the multiplex PCR reads. The table includes 550,000 to 650,000 distinct CDR3 sequences, 11% to 15% detected once. Sequenced input: blood. The receptors shown here come from a woman aged 25 to 45 with Graves' hyperthyroidism that later progressed to Graves' ophthalmopathy. Both conserved end residues are part of each CDR3. D genes are given only for firm matches. Some rows mark clone size as missing; the rest say once, few, many or name a class of expanded clone.

clone_size	v_call	j_call	d_call	cdr3_aa	cdr3_nt
.	TRBV7-2	TRBJ2-1	TRBD2	CASSLRSGLAGNEQFF	TGTGCCAGCAGCTTAAGATCAGGGCTAGCGGGCAATGAGCAGTTCTTC
.	TRBV20-1	TRBJ2-5	TRBD1	CSARQTGPQETQYF	TGCAGTGCTAGGCAGACAGGGCCCCAAGAGACCCAGTACTTC
few	TRBV20-1	TRBJ2-7	TRBD1	CSARDRELIFYEQYF	TGCAGTGCCAGGGACAGGGAATTGATATTTTACGAGCAGTACTTC
many	TRBV18	TRBJ2-5	.	CASSPRAGGQETQYF	TGTGCCAGCTCACCCCGGGCCGGCGGGCAAGAGACCCAGTACTTC
many	TRBV29-1	TRBJ1-2	.	CSVEDSVTSHYGYTF	TGCAGCGTTGAAGATTCGGTGACATCACACTATGGCTACACCTTC
many	TRBV30	TRBJ2-1	.	CAWTGLGTHYSYNEQFF	TGTGCCTGGACGGGCTTGGGGACACACTACTCCTACAATGAGCAGTTCTTC
.	TRBV4-2	TRBJ2-7	TRBD2	CASSQDGGGLAGGEQYF	TGTGCCAGCAGCCAAGATGGGGGAGGACTAGCGGGAGGCGAGCAGTACTTC
.	TRBV19	TRBJ2-3	TRBD2	CASSIGASGISDTQYF	TGTGCCAGTAGTATAGGGGCTAGCGGGATATCAGATACGCAGTATTTT
.	TRBV7-8	TRBJ1-5	.	CASSASRGAASNQPQHF	TGTGCCAGCAGCGCTAGCCGGGGGGCAGCGAGCAATCAGCCCCAGCATTTT
many	TRBV6-2/TRBV6-3	TRBJ2-2	.	CASSYRRTGELFF	TGTGCCAGCAGTTACCGACGCACCGGGGAGCTGTTTTTT
many	TRBV29-1	TRBJ2-3	.	CSVGTQGPTDTQYF	TGCAGCGTCGGGACCCAGGGGCCCACAGATACGCAGTATTTT
.	TRBV6-5	TRBJ2-1	TRBD2	CASSYSREPPGNEQFF	TGTGCCAGCAGTTACTCGCGGGAGCCCCCGGGCAATGAGCAGTTCTTC
few	TRBV7-9	TRBJ2-5	TRBD2	CASSLPSGSRETQYF	TGTGCCAGCAGCTTACCTAGCGGGAGTAGAGAGACCCAGTACTTC
many	TRBV5-8	TRBJ2-2	.	CASSWVGLGPANTGELFF	TGTGCCAGCAGCTGGGTAGGCCTTGGACCCGCGAACACCGGGGAGCTGTTTTTT
many	TRBV12-3/TRBV12-4	TRBJ1-2	.	CASSLPPLQGSGYTF	TGTGCCAGCAGTTTGCCGCCCCTTCAGGGATCCGGCTACACCTTC
many	TRBV12-3/TRBV12-4	TRBJ1-1	.	CASSYSGTRAFF	TGTGCCAGCAGCTACTCCGGGACGAGAGCTTTCTTT
.	TRBV28	TRBJ1-4	.	CASSFRQDEKLFF	TGTGCCAGCAGTTTCAGGCAGGATGAAAAACTGTTTTTT
few	TRBV5-8	TRBJ2-3	TRBD2	CASSGTSGKDTQYF	TGTGCCAGCAGCGGTACTAGCGGGAAGGATACGCAGTATTTT
.	TRBV5-6	TRBJ2-3	.	CASSLVSAATDTQYF	TGTGCCAGCAGCTTGGTTAGCGCGGCGACAGATACGCAGTATTTT
.	TRBV10-1	TRBJ2-3	.	CASSDGRGRDTQYF	TGCGCCAGCAGTGATGGCAGGGGTAGAGATACGCAGTATTTT
many	TRBV24-1	TRBJ1-1	.	CATSDPYGLRGAFF	TGTGCCACCAGTGACCCTTACGGACTCAGAGGAGCTTTCTTT
many	TRBV24-1	TRBJ2-7	.	CATSDRAITYEQYF	TGTGCCACCAGTGACCGGGCGATAACCTACGAGCAGTACTTC
few	TRBV3-1	TRBJ1-2	.	CASCQLLHGYTF	TGTGCCAGCTGCCAGCTCCTCCACGGCTACACCTTC
few	TRBV27	TRBJ1-2	.	CASSHDATNYGYTF	TGTGCCAGCAGCCACGACGCAACTAACTATGGCTACACCTTC
few	TRBV6-6	TRBJ1-5	.	CASSYSGTLDNQPQHF	TGTGCCAGCAGTTACTCCGGGACCCTAGACAATCAGCCCCAGCATTTT
.	TRBV10-3	TRBJ2-2	.	CAITDPPNTGELFF	TGTGCCATCACGGACCCCCCGAACACCGGGGAGCTGTTTTTT
.	TRBV20-1	TRBJ1-4	.	CSAPSSRGSRGEKLFF	TGCAGTGCGCCATCTAGTCGGGGGTCGAGAGGGGAAAAACTGTTTTTT
.	TRBV3-1	TRBJ1-4	.	CASSRQRNEKLFF	TGTGCCAGCAGCCGGCAGAGGAATGAAAAACTGTTTTTT
many	TRBV27	TRBJ1-3	.	CASSLTPDLGDTIYF	TGTGCCAGCAGTTTAACCCCCGACTTGGGTGACACCATATATTTT
.	TRBV12-3/TRBV12-4	TRBJ2-5	.	CASSFGGAGETQYF	TGTGCCAGCAGTTTCGGGGGAGCGGGAGAGACCCAGTACTTC
few	TRBV19	TRBJ2-3	.	CASRRGADTQYF	TGTGCCAGCAGGAGGGGGGCAGATACGCAGTATTTT
many	TRBV24-1	TRBJ2-1	TRBD2	CATSDKELAGHNEQFF	TGTGCCACCAGTGATAAAGAACTAGCGGGTCACAATGAGCAGTTCTTC
.	TRBV19	TRBJ2-7	.	CASSISAETYEQYF	TGTGCCAGTAGTATCTCCGCGGAGACCTACGAGCAGTACTTC
many	TRBV19	TRBJ1-2	.	CASSGWTPQNYGYTF	TGTGCCAGTAGTGGGTGGACCCCACAAAACTATGGCTACACCTTC
few	TRBV29-1	TRBJ1-1	.	CSVEGLAGRETEAFF	TGCAGCGTTGAAGGATTAGCGGGGAGAGAAACTGAAGCTTTCTTT
few	TRBV20-1	TRBJ2-7	.	CSARDTFTYEQYF	TGCAGTGCCCGTGACACCTTTACCTACGAGCAGTACTTC
many	TRBV27	TRBJ2-3	.	CASSFLRRESTDTQYF	TGTGCCAGCAGTTTTTTGCGCCGAGAAAGCACAGATACGCAGTATTTT
many	TRBV28	TRBJ1-2	.	CASSLTAGSYGYTF	TGTGCCAGCAGTTTAACCGCCGGGAGCTATGGCTACACCTTC
few	TRBV6-4	TRBJ2-7	TRBD1	CASGGDSAEQYF	TGTGCCAGCGGTGGGGACAGCGCGGAGCAGTACTTC
many	TRBV30	TRBJ1-1	.	CAWTPQNTEAFF	TGTGCCTGGACCCCGCAGAACACTGAAGCTTTCTTT
.	TRBV15	TRBJ2-1	.	CATSRDLASLQGPSISYNEQFF	TGTGCCACCAGCAGAGATTTGGCCTCCCTCCAGGGCCCATCAATCTCCTACAATGAGCAGTTCTTC
many	TRBV7-9	TRBJ1-2	.	CASSSNRVYTF	TGTGCCAGCAGCTCAAACAGGGTTTACACCTTC
.	TRBV10-3	TRBJ1-5	.	CAISESRGDGPQPQHF	TGTGCCATCAGTGAATCCCGGGGGGATGGTCCACAGCCCCAGCATTTT
many	TRBV6-2/TRBV6-3	TRBJ2-7	.	CASSYEGGLYEQYF	TGTGCCAGCAGTTACGAGGGAGGTCTGTACGAGCAGTACTTC
.	TRBV28	TRBJ1-4	.	CASSSATASPNEKLFF	TGTGCCAGCAGTTCGGCGACAGCCAGCCCTAATGAAAAACTGTTTTTT
many	TRBV6-1	TRBJ1-1	.	CASSAVVGSNTEAFF	TGTGCCAGCAGTGCAGTGGTGGGGTCCAACACTGAAGCTTTCTTT
many	TRBV5-1	TRBJ2-1	TRBD2	CASSLGGLVTEQFF	TGCGCCAGCAGCTTGGGTGGACTAGTGACTGAGCAGTTCTTC
.	TRBV5-1	TRBJ2-6	.	CASSLVLVGANVLTF	TGCGCCAGCAGCTTGGTCTTGGTTGGGGCCAACGTCCTGACTTTC
many	TRBV3-1	TRBJ2-3	TRBD2	CASRASGSNTDTQYF	TGTGCCAGCAGGGCTAGCGGGAGTAACACAGATACGCAGTATTTT
many	TRBV11-2	TRBJ2-5	.	CASSLVDLKTQYF	TGTGCCAGCAGCTTAGTGGATCTAAAGACCCAGTACTTC
.	TRBV11-2	TRBJ2-1	.	CASSLPGDNEQFF	TGTGCCAGCAGCTTACCCGGAGACAATGAGCAGTTCTTC
.	TRBV7-9	TRBJ2-7	TRBD1	CASGLSGTGGYEQYF	TGTGCCAGCGGCCTCTCCGGGACAGGGGGCTACGAGCAGTACTTC
once	TRBV28	TRBJ1-2	TRBD1	CASSPTGTGSVFYGYTF	TGTGCCAGCAGTCCGACCGGGACAGGGTCCGTTTTCTATGGCTACACCTTC
few	TRBV5-1	TRBJ2-7	.	CASSLEMGRTYEQYF	TGCGCCAGCAGCTTGGAGATGGGCAGAACCTACGAGCAGTACTTC
few	TRBV6-2/TRBV6-3	TRBJ1-2	TRBD1	CASRPDRAAYGYTF	TGTGCCAGCAGGCCGGACAGGGCGGCCTATGGCTACACCTTC